A single sample gave rise to the 20 T cell receptor beta chains below, sequenced in a study of cytomegalovirus exposure and HLA in healthy donors. The PCR used 60 Vbeta and 13 Jbeta primers. Only in-frame clones appear in the TCRdb table, and some are missing; sequencing was by immunoSEQ multiplex PCR. The profile covers a few hundred thousand clones, with roughly four fifths appearing a single time and roughly 1.5% taken by the ten largest. Sequences were obtained from PBMCs. The receptors were sampled from a girl between 5 and 17 years old in good health and CMV-seronegative.

The count of this clone is one. CDR3 coding DNA: TGTGCCAGCAGCTTAAGAACAGGGGGATATGGCTACACCTTC. This gives the protein CASSLRTGGYGYTF. The chain is built from TRBV11-2 and TRBJ1-2, with 8 bases identical to TRBD1. Germline loops: CDR1 SGHAT, CDR2 FQNNGV. The length of the CDR3 is 14 residues. The J segment lost 5 bases and the V segment lost 2 bases, leaving 4 bases of the junction unmatched.

The chain couples TRBV28 to TRBJ1-6, with D perhaps TRBD1 (5 bases). V shed 5 bases and J shed 8 bases, with 16 bases lying between them. Germline V lookup: CDR1 MDHEN, CDR2 SYDVKM. The CDR3 totals 15 residues. The CDR3 sequence is CASSPQTADDSPLHF. The CDR3 bases are TGTGCCAGCAGTCCCCAGACAGCCGATGATTCACCCCTCCACTTT.

This clone occurred once. V and J are TRBV19 and TRBJ2-3, with 8 bases aligning to TRBD1. V shed 3 bases and J 6 bases; nucleotides not matched to a gene: 5. The germline CDR1 and CDR2 sequences are LNHDA and SQIVND (reference sequence). The CDR3 runs to 14 residues. The CDR3, as DNA: TGTGCCAGTAGTATTCAGGGGGCAAGGGATACGCAGTATTTT. Its protein product is CASSIQGARDTQYF.

CDR3 in amino acids: CASYPADSEGAFF. In DNA form, the CDR3 reads TGTGCCAGTTATCCCGCGGACTCCGAAGGAGCTTTCTTT. The chain uses TRBV28 and TRBJ1-1; D gene uncertain. The CDR3 loop spans 13 amino acids. V was clipped by 9 bases and J by 10 bases, with 21 bases between them. CDR1 and CDR2 from the germline V gene are MDHEN and SYDVKM.

This clone was seen a few times. The chain carries TRBV6-5 and TRBJ1-1, with D hard to call. The germline V gene encodes CDR1 MNHEY and CDR2 SVGAGI. CDR3 length: 12 amino acids. V was shortened by 0 bases and J by 10 bases, with 9 bases between the two germline ends. The CDR3 DNA reads as TGTGCCAGCAGTTACTCGCCGGGTTCAGCTTTCTTT. Amino acids: CASSYSPGSAFF.

J is TRBJ1-2 and V is TRBV28; 8 bases map to TRBD1. The germline V gene has CDR1 MDHEN and CDR2 SYDVKM. This CDR3 has 16 amino acids. J was trimmed by 0 bases and V by 7 bases; bases with no gene match: 10. The CDR3 DNA follows: TGTGCCAGCACCATGCAGGGGGCAGGAGCTAACTATGGCTACACCTTC. Residues: CASTMQGAGANYGYTF.

This chain links TRBV13 with TRBJ2-2; 9 bases are a match to TRBD2. The CDR3 loop spans 15 amino acids. With 3 bases clipped from V and 8 bases from J, the junction kept 7 bases outside the gene matches. CDR1 is PRHDT and CDR2 is FYEKMQ in the germline V gene (reference sequence). Here the CDR3 DNA reads TGTGCCAGCAGCTTGGCGGGGGGGATCGCTGGGGAGCTGTTTTTT. Residues: CASSLAGGIAGELFF. Drawing the rest from reference TRBV13 and TRBJ2-2, the complete variable domain is AAGVIQSPRHLIKEKRETATLKCYPIPRHDTVYWYQQGPGQDPQFLISFYEKMQSDKGSIPDRFSAQQFSDYHSELNMSSLELGDSALYFCASSLAGGIAGELFFGEGSRLTVL.

This clone was counted a single time. The rearrangement links TRBV14 to TRBJ1-1, with D possibly being TRBD1 (5 bases). Germline V gene data show CDR1 as SGHDN and CDR2 as FVKESK. Deletions cut 1 base from V and 6 bases from J, with 15 bases between. The CDR3 totals 15 residues. CDR3 sequence reads: CASSQVPTVHAEAFF. The CDR3 DNA follows: TGTGCCAGCAGCCAAGTTCCGACAGTTCACGCTGAAGCTTTCTTT.

J is TRBJ2-5 and V is TRBV7-9; D unclear. V was pared by 1 base and J by 4 bases, with 16 bases between. Germline CDR1 is SEHNR and CDR2 is FQNEAQ (reference sequence). The CDR3 loop spans 16 amino acids. CDR3 sequence (DNA): TGTGCCAGCAGCTTAGATTCGAGGCTGTCCACAGAGACCCAGTACTTC. Encoded protein: CASSLDSRLSTETQYF.

The chain links TRBV30 to TRBJ2-2, with D possibly TRBD2 on 7 matching bases. V gave up 3 bases and J gave up 3 bases, with 14 bases separating them. This CDR3 has 15 amino acids. CDR1 and CDR2 (germline): GTSNPN, SVGIG (reference sequence). The CDR3 region has the DNA TGTGCCTGGAGATTCGGGGGGCGAGACACCGGGGAGCTGTTTTTT. Translation gives CAWRFGGRDTGELFF. Full variable domain (outside the CDR3, taken from reference TRBV30 and TRBJ2-2): SQTIHQWPATLVQPVGSPLSLECTVEGTSNPNLYWYRQAAGRGLQLLFYSVGIGQISSEVPQNLSASRPQDRQFILSSKKLLLSDSGFYLCAWRFGGRDTGELFFGEGSRLTVL.

The chain is built from TRBV28 and TRBJ2-5; the match to TRBD1 covers 7 bases. J was trimmed by 4 bases and V by 6 bases; bases with no gene match: 5. This CDR3 has 13 amino acids. Germline lookup yields CDR1 MDHEN and CDR2 SYDVKM. Written as DNA, the CDR3 is TGTGCCAGCAGGGGGGACAGTTCAGAGACCCAGTACTTC. Its translation is CASRGDSSETQYF.

The rearrangement joins TRBV11-2 to TRBJ1-1, with D perhaps matching TRBD1 (6 bases). The CDR3 extends over 17 amino acids. Trimming took 4 bases from V and 0 from J, leaving 18 bases between them. Germline assignment: CDR1 SGHAT and CDR2 FQNNGV. CDR3 in amino acids: CASSSLPPGQLNTEAFF. The CDR3 nucleotides read TGTGCCAGCAGCTCCTTACCCCCCGGACAGCTGAACACTGAAGCTTTCTTT.

The chain links TRBV6-9 to TRBJ2-5, with 7 bases lining up with TRBD2. The CDR3 loop spans 18 amino acids. V was clipped by 5 bases and J by 7 bases; unmatched bases: 22. Germline CDR1 is MNHGY and CDR2 is SVAAGI. CDR3 sequence: CASSNIGHVQEGRGTQYF. As DNA, the CDR3 is TGTGCCAGCAGTAATATAGGCCACGTGCAGGAAGGGAGGGGGACCCAGTACTTC.

J is TRBJ2-1 and V is TRBV2; possibly TRBD2 for D (5 bases). In germline, CDR1 is SNHLY, CDR2 FYNNEI. V shed 4 bases and J shed 1 base, with 14 bases lying between them. There are 16 residues in the CDR3. The CDR3, as DNA: TGTGCCAGCAGTGGTCTGGCGGGCCGATCCTACAATGAGCAGTTCTTC. Protein sequence: CASSGLAGRSYNEQFF.

This chain uses TRBV5-1 with TRBJ1-2, with D possibly TRBD1 on 5 matching bases. Germline V gives CDR1 SGHRS, CDR2 YFSETQ. The length of the CDR3 is 14 residues. Trimming pared 3 bases from V and 4 bases from J, leaving 13 bases between. CDR3 loop: CASSYDSLGYGYTF. CDR3 sequence (DNA): TGCGCCAGCAGCTATGACAGCCTTGGCTATGGCTACACCTTC.

The chain combines TRBV19 with TRBJ2-7, with a weak D call TRBD2 (6 bases). V gave up 4 bases and J gave up 0 bases, with 10 bases separating them. CDR1 LNHDA and CDR2 SQIVND come from the germline V gene (reference sequence). The CDR3 totals 14 residues. The DNA of the CDR3 is TGTGCCAGTAGTACCGTGACTAGCTCCTACGAGCAGTACTTC. It encodes CASSTVTSSYEQYF.

This chain joins TRBV2 and TRBJ1-5, with unresolved D. V was shortened by 8 bases and J by 3 bases, with 11 bases between the two germline ends. CDR1 SNHLY and CDR2 FYNNEI come from the germline V gene. This CDR3 spans 13 amino acids. The CDR3 sequence: CASRPDLNQPQHF. In nucleotides, the CDR3 is TGTGCCAGCCGTCCAGATCTCAATCAGCCCCAGCATTTT.

The gene calls are TRBV6-5 and TRBJ1-2; D is ambiguous. V dropped 4 bases and J dropped 1 base, with 13 bases sitting between them. In germline, CDR1 is MNHEY, CDR2 SVGAGI. The CDR3 totals 15 residues. DNA of the CDR3: TGTGCCAGCAGTTCAGGAACAGTTAATAACTATGGCTACACCTTC. Encoded protein: CASSSGTVNNYGYTF.

V and J are TRBV5-5 and TRBJ2-7; perhaps TRBD2 as D (6 bases). Germline V gene data show CDR1 as SGHKS and CDR2 as YYEKEE (reference sequence). The CDR3 is 15 amino acids. V lost 4 bases, J lost 4 bases, and 18 bases lay in between. CDR3: CASSLSPGLDYEQYF. CDR3 DNA: TGTGCCAGCAGCCTAAGTCCGGGACTCGATTACGAGCAGTACTTC.

J is TRBJ2-5 and V is TRBV18; a possible D gene is TRBD1 (6 bases). The CDR3 has 13 residues. V was shortened by 2 bases and J by 5 bases, with 9 bases between the two germline ends. Germline assignment: CDR1 KGHSH and CDR2 LQKENI. As DNA, the CDR3 is TGTGCCAGCTCACCATCAGGGGTCGAGACCCAGTACTTC. Translating it yields CASSPSGVETQYF.